A single sample gave rise to the 15 T cell receptor beta chains below, sequenced in a study of T cell responses to AZD1222 COVID-19 vaccine. Data came from immunoSEQ multiplex PCR; TCRdb stores just in-frame clones and leaves some out. The sample comprises some 120,000 clones, 88% of which are singletons, and approximately 5% rests with the top ten. Source: peripheral blood, taken on day 0 of AZD1222 vaccination. The source of these receptors is an adult in good health.

The chain is built from TRBV25-1 and TRBJ1-2; TRBD1 agrees at 7 bases. V lost 10 bases and J lost 6; bases outside the gene matches: 8. The CDR3 sequence is 12 residues long. The V gene's germline CDR1 is MGHDK and CDR2 SYGVNS. The CDR3 DNA reads as TGTGCCACCTCCCCGACAGGGCATGGCTACACCTTC. This translates into CATSPTGHGYTF.

The chain uses TRBV28 and TRBJ2-7; D not certain. The CDR3 contains 14 residues. CDR1 and CDR2 (germline): MDHEN, SYDVKM. With 4 bases removed from V and 4 bases from J, the gap between germline ends came to 14 bases. The CDR3 here is CASSSVVLGYEQYF. The CDR3 DNA follows: TGTGCCAGCAGTTCCGTTGTCCTTGGTTACGAGCAGTACTTC. Filled out from reference TRBV28 and TRBJ2-7, the complete variable domain reads DVKVTQSSRYLVKRTGEKVFLECVQDMDHENMFWYRQDPGLGLRLIYFSYDVKMKEKGDIPEGYSVSREKKERFSLILESASTNQTSMYLCASSSVVLGYEQYFGPGTRLTVT.

The chain recombines TRBV20-1 with TRBJ1-2; tentatively, D is TRBD1 (5 bases). Trimming removed 6 bases at V and 8 bases at J, with 13 bases between. Germline CDR1 DFQATT, CDR2 SNEGSKA (reference sequence). The CDR3 totals 11 residues. The CDR3 sequence is CSAERGGGYTF. The CDR3 DNA reads TGCAGTGCCGAAAGGGGCGGCGGCTACACCTTC.

This clone was seen just once. V gene TRBV7-3 combines with J gene TRBJ2-3; D uncertain. V lost 5 bases to trimming and J lost 2 bases, with 8 bases between them. Per germline, CDR1 SGHTA and CDR2 FQGTGA. The CDR3 loop spans 13 amino acids. The DNA of the CDR3 is TGTGCCAGCAGCAACTATCTCACAGATACGCAGTATTTT. The encoded protein is CASSNYLTDTQYF.

This chain joins TRBV28 and TRBJ1-4; 7 bases map to TRBD1. After removal of 4 bases from V and 5 bases from J, the junction contained 4 bases not matched to a gene. The CDR3 covers 14 residues. Germline V lookup: CDR1 MDHEN, CDR2 SYDVKM. This chain's CDR3 is CASSYRDRNEKLFF. Here the CDR3 DNA reads TGTGCCAGCAGTTACCGGGACAGAAATGAAAAACTGTTTTTT.

The J gene is TRBJ1-6, the V gene TRBV3-1 (or the pseudogene TRBV3-2); D is unresolved. This CDR3 is built from 15 residues. Trimming took off 0 bases at V and 10 bases at J, with 13 bases between the two ends. Per the germline V gene, CDR1 is LGHDT and CDR2 is YNNKEL (reference sequence). The CDR3 loop reads CASSQEGGTRSPLHF. CDR3 sequence (DNA): TGTGCCAGCAGCCAAGAGGGAGGAACTAGATCACCCCTCCACTTT.

The chain couples TRBV5-4 to TRBJ2-5; TRBD2 agrees at 7 bases. The CDR3 loop spans 14 amino acids. The germline V gene has CDR1 SGHNT and CDR2 YYREEE (reference sequence). The junction had 3 bases not matched to a gene; V was cut back by 4 bases and J by 0 bases. The CDR3 loop is CASSTGTNQETQYF. The CDR3 DNA reads as TGTGCCAGCAGCACCGGGACTAACCAAGAGACCCAGTACTTC.

This clone was recorded a few times. V gene TRBV5-1 combines with J gene TRBJ1-4; D unclear. The length of the CDR3 is 13 residues. From germline, CDR1 is SGHRS and CDR2 YFSETQ. V shed 4 bases and J shed 7 bases, with 11 bases lying between them. CDR3 region: CASSLERGEKLFF. DNA for the CDR3: TGCGCCAGCAGCCTGGAAAGAGGTGAAAAACTGTTTTTT.

The gene calls are TRBV5-1 and TRBJ2-2; D is unresolved. Germline-derived CDR1 and CDR2 are SGHRS and YFSETQ. V was trimmed by 0 bases and J by 0 bases, leaving 3 bases between them. This CDR3 spans 14 amino acids. CDR3 sequence: CASSLEANTGELFF. CDR3 in DNA: TGCGCCAGCAGCTTGGAGGCGAACACCGGGGAGCTGTTTTTT.

This rearrangement joins TRBV6-5 to TRBJ2-1; D remains unclear. CDR1 MNHEY and CDR2 SVGAGI come from the germline V gene. CDR3 length: 15 amino acids. Trimming removed 0 bases at V and 1 base at J, with 7 bases between. This chain's CDR3 is CASSYSGSSYNEQFF. In DNA form, the CDR3 reads TGTGCCAGCAGTTACTCGGGGTCGTCCTACAATGAGCAGTTCTTC.

This clone was detected only once. The chain links TRBV27 to TRBJ2-7, with D possibly TRBD2 on 6 matching bases. Germline assignment: CDR1 MNHEY and CDR2 SMNVEV (reference sequence). The V gene lost 2 bases and the J gene lost 5 bases, with 13 bases spanning the gap. The CDR3 spans 14 residues. In DNA, the CDR3 is TGTGCCAGCAGTTTACAATCCAGGGAGGACGAGCAGTACTTC. Its translation is CASSLQSREDEQYF.

The rearrangement joins TRBV5-1 to TRBJ1-6; 7 bases are shared with TRBD1. Germline V CDR1 and CDR2: SGHRS, YFSETQ. The V gene end was trimmed by 2 bases and the J gene end by 0 bases; junction bases not matched to a gene: 5. There are 17 residues in the CDR3. The CDR3 spells CASSLGGQNSYNSPLHF. The CDR3 DNA reads TGCGCCAGCAGCTTAGGGGGACAGAACTCCTATAATTCACCCCTCCACTTT.

The V call is TRBV19, the J call TRBJ2-5; TRBD2 might be the D (6 bases). V was shortened by 3 bases and J by 2 bases, with 19 bases between the two germline ends. CDR1 and CDR2 from the germline V gene are LNHDA and SQIVND (reference sequence). The CDR3 extends over 17 amino acids. The CDR3 protein is CASSIRFVGRTQETQYF. Written as DNA, the CDR3 is TGTGCCAGTAGTATTCGGTTTGTAGGGAGGACGCAAGAGACCCAGTACTTC.

The chain carries TRBV27 and TRBJ1-1; 7 nucleotides line up with TRBD1. The CDR3 consists of 15 residues. The J segment lost 1 base and the V segment lost 4 bases, leaving 6 bases of the junction unmatched. Germline CDR1 MNHEY, CDR2 SMNVEV (reference sequence). CDR3 in amino acids: CASSSPDRQNTEAFF. The CDR3 DNA sequence: TGTGCCAGCAGTTCCCCGGACAGGCAGAACACTGAAGCTTTCTTT.

The chain is built from TRBV18 and TRBJ2-2, with 8 bases lining up with TRBD1. V lost 2 bases to trimming and J lost 0 bases; unmatched junction nucleotides: 2. CDR1 and CDR2 from the germline V gene are KGHSH and LQKENI. The CDR3 has 16 amino acids. The CDR3 nucleotides are TGTGCCAGCTCACCATTGGACAGGGCGAACACCGGGGAGCTGTTTTTT. It encodes CASSPLDRANTGELFF.